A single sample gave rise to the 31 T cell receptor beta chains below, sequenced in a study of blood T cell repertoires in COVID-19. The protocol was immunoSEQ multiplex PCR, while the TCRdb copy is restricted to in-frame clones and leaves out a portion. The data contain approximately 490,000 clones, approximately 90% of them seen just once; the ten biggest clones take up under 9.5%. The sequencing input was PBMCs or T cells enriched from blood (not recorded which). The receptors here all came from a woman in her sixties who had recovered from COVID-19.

CDR3 sequence reads: CASSLGGSYNEQFF. The CDR3 region has the DNA TGCGCCAGCTCTCTCGGGGGGTCCTACAATGAGCAGTTCTTC. This chain links TRBV5-1 with TRBJ2-1; 7 bases are a match to TRBD2. Trimming removed 7 bases from V and 1 base from J; junction bases left unmatched: 5. This CDR3 is 14 amino acids long. Germline CDR1 and CDR2: SGHRS and YFSETQ.

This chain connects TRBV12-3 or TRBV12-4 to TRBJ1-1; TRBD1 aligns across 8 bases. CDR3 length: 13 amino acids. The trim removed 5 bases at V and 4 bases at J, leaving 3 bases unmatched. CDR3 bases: TGTGCCAGCAGTAACAGGGGGGGCACTGAAGCTTTCTTT. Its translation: CASSNRGGTEAFF.

CDR3 sequence (DNA): TGTGCCAGCAGCCAAGCTGAAGGGGTTAAGGGCTACACCTTC. Translated, it gives CASSQAEGVKGYTF. The V and J genes are TRBV14 and TRBJ1-2; tentatively, D is TRBD1 (5 bases). Germline V gene data show CDR1 as SGHDN and CDR2 as FVKESK. Trimming cost V 1 base and J 8 bases, with 14 bases left between them. The CDR3 totals 14 residues.

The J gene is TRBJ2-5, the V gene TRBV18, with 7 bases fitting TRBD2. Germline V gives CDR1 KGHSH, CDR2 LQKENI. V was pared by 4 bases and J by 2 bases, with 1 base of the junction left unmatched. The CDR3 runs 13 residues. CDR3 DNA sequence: TGTGCCAGCTCACGGGACTATCAAGAGACCCAGTACTTC. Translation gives CASSRDYQETQYF.

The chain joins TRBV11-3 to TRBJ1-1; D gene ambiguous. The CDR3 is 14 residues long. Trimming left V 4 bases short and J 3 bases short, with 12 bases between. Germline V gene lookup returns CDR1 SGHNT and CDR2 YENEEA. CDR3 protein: CASSSQYMDTEAFF. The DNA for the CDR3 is TGTGCCAGCAGCTCACAGTACATGGACACTGAAGCTTTCTTT.

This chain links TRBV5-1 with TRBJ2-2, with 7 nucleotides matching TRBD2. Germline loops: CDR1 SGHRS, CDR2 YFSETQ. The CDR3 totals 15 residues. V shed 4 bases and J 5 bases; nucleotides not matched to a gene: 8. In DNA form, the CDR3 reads TGCGCCAGCAGCCCCGGACTAGATGGGACCGGGGAGCTGTTTTTT. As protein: CASSPGLDGTGELFF.

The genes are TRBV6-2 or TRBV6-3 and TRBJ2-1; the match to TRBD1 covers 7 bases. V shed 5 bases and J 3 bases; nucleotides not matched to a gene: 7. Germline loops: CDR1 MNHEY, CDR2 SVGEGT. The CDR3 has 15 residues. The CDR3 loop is CASSVGTAYYNEQFF. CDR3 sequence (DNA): TGTGCCAGCAGTGTCGGGACAGCGTACTACAATGAGCAGTTCTTC.

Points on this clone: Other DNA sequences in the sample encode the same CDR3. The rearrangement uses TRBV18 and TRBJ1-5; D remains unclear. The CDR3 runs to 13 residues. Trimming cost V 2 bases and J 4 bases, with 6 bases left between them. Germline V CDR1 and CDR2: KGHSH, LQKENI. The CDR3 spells CASSPGQNQPQHF. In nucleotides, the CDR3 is TGTGCCAGCTCACCAGGGCAGAATCAGCCCCAGCATTTT.

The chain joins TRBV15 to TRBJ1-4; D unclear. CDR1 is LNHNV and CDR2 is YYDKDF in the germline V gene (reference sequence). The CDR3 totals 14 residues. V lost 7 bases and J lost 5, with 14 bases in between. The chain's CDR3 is CATTQTLENEKLFF. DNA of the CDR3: TGTGCCACCACCCAGACCCTGGAGAATGAAAAACTGTTTTTT.

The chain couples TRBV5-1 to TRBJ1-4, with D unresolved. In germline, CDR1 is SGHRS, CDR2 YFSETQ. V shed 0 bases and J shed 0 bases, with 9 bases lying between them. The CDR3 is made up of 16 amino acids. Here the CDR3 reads CASSLGGGSTNEKLFF. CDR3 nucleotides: TGCGCCAGCAGCTTGGGCGGCGGCTCAACTAATGAAAAACTGTTTTTT. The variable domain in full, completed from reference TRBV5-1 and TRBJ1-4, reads KAGVTQTPRYLIKTRGQQVTLSCSPISGHRSVSWYQQTPGQGLQFLFEYFSETQRNKGNFPGRFSGRQFSNSRSEMNVSTLELGDSALYLCASSLGGGSTNEKLFFGSGTQLSVL.

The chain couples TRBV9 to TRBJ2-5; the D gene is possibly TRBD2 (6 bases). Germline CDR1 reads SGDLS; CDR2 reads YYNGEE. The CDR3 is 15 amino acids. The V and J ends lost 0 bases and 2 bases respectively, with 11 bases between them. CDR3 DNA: TGTGCCAGCAGCGTAGATGCGGGGATACAAGAGACCCAGTACTTC. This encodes CASSVDAGIQETQYF. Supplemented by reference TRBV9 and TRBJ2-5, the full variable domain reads DSGVTQTPKHLITATGQRVTLRCSPRSGDLSVYWYQQSLDQGLQFLIQYYNGEERAKGNILERFSAQQFPDLHSELNLSSLELGDSALYFCASSVDAGIQETQYFGPGTRLLVL.

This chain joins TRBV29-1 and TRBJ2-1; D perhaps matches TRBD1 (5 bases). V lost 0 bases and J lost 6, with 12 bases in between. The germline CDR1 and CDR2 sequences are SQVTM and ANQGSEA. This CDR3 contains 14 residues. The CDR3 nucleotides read TGCAGCGTTGAAGAGGGCAGGGTGCGCAATGAGCAGTTCTTC. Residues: CSVEEGRVRNEQFF.

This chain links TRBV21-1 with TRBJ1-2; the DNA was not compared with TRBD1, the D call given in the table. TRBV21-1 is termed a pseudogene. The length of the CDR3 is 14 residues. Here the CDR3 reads CASSKGYRVDGYTF. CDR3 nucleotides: TGTGCCAGCAGCAAAGGGTACAGGGTGGATGGCTACACCTTC.

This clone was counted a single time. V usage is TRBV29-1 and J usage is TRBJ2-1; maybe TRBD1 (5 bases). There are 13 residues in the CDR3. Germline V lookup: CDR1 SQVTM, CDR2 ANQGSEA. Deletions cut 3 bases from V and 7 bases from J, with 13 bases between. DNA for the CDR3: TGCAGCGTTGATCCCAGGGTGGGTAATGAGCAGTTCTTC. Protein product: CSVDPRVGNEQFF.

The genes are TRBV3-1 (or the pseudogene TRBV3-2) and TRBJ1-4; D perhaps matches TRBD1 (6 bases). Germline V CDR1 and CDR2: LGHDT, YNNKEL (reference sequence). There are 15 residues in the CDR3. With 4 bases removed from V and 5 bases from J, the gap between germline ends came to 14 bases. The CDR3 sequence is CASSLRGGGNEKLFF. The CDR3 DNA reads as TGTGCCAGCAGCCTTCGTGGGGGCGGGAATGAAAAACTGTTTTTT.

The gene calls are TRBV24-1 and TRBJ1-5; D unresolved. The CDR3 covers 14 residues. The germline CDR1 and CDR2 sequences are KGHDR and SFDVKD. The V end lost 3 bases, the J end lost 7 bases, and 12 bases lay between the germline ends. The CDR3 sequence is CATSDGGSRQPQHF. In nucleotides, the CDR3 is TGTGCCACCAGTGATGGAGGGTCGAGGCAGCCCCAGCATTTT.

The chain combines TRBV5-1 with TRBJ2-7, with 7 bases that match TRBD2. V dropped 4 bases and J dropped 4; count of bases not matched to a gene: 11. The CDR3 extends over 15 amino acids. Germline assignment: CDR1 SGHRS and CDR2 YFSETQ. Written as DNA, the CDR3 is TGCGCCAGCAGCCTCCAGGGAGGGACCGAATACGAGCAGTACTTC. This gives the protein CASSLQGGTEYEQYF. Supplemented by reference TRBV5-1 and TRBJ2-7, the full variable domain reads KAGVTQTPRYLIKTRGQQVTLSCSPISGHRSVSWYQQTPGQGLQFLFEYFSETQRNKGNFPGRFSGRQFSNSRSEMNVSTLELGDSALYLCASSLQGGTEYEQYFGPGTRLTVT.

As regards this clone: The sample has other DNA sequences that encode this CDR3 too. For the CDR3, the DNA is TGTGCCAGCAGTTTAGGGCAGGGCTATGGCTACACCTTC. As protein: CASSLGQGYGYTF. This chain joins TRBV12-3 or TRBV12-4 and TRBJ1-2; maybe TRBD1 (5 bases). The CDR3 has 13 residues. The V end was cut by 1 base, the J end by 4 bases, with 7 bases between.

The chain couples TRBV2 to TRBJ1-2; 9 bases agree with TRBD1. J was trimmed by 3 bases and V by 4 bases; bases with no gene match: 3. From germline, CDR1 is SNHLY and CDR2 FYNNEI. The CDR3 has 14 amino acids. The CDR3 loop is CASSGQGGHYGYTF. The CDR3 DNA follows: TGTGCCAGCAGTGGACAGGGGGGACACTATGGCTACACCTTC.

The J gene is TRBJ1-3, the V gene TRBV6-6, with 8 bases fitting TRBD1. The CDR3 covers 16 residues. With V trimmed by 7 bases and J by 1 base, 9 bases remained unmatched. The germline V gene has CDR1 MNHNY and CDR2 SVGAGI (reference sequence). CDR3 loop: CASIQGQARSGNTIYF. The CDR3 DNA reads TGTGCCAGCATCCAGGGACAGGCGCGGTCTGGAAACACCATATATTTT.

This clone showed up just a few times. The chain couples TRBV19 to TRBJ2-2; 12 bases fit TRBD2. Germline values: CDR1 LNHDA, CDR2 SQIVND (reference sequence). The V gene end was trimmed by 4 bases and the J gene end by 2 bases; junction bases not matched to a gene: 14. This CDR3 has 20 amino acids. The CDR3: CASSTPVGLAGGRNTGELFF. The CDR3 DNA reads TGTGCCAGTAGTACCCCTGTTGGGCTAGCGGGGGGGCGAAACACCGGGGAGCTGTTTTTT.

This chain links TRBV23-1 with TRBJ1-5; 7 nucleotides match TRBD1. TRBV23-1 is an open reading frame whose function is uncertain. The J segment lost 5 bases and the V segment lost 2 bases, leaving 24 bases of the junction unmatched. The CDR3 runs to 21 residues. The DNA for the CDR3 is TGCGCCAGCAGTCAAGTCAAATCAGGCTTTCCGGGACAGTCCGTTTATCAGCCCCAGCATTTT. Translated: CASSQVKSGFPGQSVYQPQHF.

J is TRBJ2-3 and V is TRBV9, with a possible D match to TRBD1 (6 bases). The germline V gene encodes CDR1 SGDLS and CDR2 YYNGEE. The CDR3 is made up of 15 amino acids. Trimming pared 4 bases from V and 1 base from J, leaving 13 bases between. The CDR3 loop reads CASSPLQGRTDTQYF. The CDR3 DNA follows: TGTGCCAGCAGCCCCCTTCAGGGGCGCACAGATACGCAGTATTTT.

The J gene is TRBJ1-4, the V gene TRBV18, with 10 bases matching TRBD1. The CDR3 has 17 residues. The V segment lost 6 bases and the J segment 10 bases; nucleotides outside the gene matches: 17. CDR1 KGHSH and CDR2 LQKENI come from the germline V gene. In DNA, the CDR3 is TGTGCCAGCTCGCTGGGGACAGGGGCTGGTTTAGTAGTAAAACTGTTTTTT. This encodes CASSLGTGAGLVVKLFF. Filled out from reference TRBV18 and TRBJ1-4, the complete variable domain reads NAGVMQNPRHLVRRRGQEARLRCSPMKGHSHVYWYRQLPEEGLKFMVYLQKENIIDESGMPKERFSAEFPKEGPSILRIQQVVRGDSAAYFCASSLGTGAGLVVKLFFGSGTQLSVL.

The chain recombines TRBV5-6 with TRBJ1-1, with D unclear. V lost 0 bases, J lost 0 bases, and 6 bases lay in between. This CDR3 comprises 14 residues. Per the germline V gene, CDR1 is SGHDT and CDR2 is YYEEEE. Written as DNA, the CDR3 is TGTGCCAGCAGCTTGGGACACTTGAACACTGAAGCTTTCTTT. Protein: CASSLGHLNTEAFF.

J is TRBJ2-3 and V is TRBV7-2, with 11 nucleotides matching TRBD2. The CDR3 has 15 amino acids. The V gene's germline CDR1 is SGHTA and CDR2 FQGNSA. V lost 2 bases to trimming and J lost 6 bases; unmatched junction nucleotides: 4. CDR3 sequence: CASSLWASGGDTQYF. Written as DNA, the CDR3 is TGTGCCAGCAGCTTATGGGCTAGCGGGGGGGATACGCAGTATTTT.

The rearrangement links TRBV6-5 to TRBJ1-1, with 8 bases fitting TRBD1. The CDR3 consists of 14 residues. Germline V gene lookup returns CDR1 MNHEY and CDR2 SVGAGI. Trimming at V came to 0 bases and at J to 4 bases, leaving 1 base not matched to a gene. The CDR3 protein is CASSYSQGATEAFF. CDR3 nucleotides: TGTGCCAGCAGTTACTCGCAGGGGGCCACTGAAGCTTTCTTT.

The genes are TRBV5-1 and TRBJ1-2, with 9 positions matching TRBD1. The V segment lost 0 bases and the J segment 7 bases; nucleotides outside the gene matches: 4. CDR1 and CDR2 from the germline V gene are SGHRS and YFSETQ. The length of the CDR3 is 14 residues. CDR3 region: CASSLGGTGPGYTF. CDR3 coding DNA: TGCGCCAGCAGCTTGGGAGGGACAGGGCCTGGCTACACCTTC.

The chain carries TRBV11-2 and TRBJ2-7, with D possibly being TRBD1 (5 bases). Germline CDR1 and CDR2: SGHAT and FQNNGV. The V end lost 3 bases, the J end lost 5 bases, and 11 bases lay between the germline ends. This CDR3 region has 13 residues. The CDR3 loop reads CASSFLQVDEQYV. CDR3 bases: TGTGCCAGCAGCTTTTTACAGGTCGACGAGCAGTACGTC.

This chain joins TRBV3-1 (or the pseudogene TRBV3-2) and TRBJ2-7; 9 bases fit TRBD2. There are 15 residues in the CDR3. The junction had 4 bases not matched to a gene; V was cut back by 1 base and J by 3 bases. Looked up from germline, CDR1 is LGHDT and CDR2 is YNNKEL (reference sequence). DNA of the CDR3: TGTGCCAGCAGCCAAGGAGCGGGGGGACACTACGAGCAGTACTTC. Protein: CASSQGAGGHYEQYF.

This CDR3 is CASSWTGLNTEAFF. As DNA, the CDR3 is TGCGCCAGCAGCTGGACAGGGTTGAACACTGAAGCTTTCTTT. The genes are TRBV5-1 and TRBJ1-1, with 8 positions matching TRBD1. The germline gives CDR1 SGHRS, CDR2 YFSETQ. Losses at the gene ends were 3 bases for V and 0 bases for J; bases not matched to a gene: 1. The CDR3 sequence is 14 residues long.